The text below deals with one T cell receptor (beta chain). Its matching antigen is unknown. Repertoires were generated with immunoSEQ multiplex PCR, while TCRdb's copy carries only in-frame clones and drops some. The sample lists about 59,000 clones, about 92% occurring once. The source of the sample is a study of OX40 agonist ivuxolimab in advanced cancers. Study findings and constraints: Relative to CD4+ cells, CD8+ T cells on average had more expanded clones.

The CDR3 has 14 amino acids. Germline V gives CDR1 MGHDK, CDR2 SYGVNS. The V end lost 5 bases, the J end lost 0 bases, and 8 bases lay between the germline ends. The TCR sequence derives from an adult with an advanced solid tumor such as melanoma, head and neck, liver or kidney cancer. The sequencing here drew on CD4+ or CD8+ T cells sorted from blood, taken in a trial of the OX40 agonist ivuxolimab. The rearrangement joins TRBV25-1 to TRBJ1-5, with D unresolved. CDR3 sequence (DNA): TGTGCCAGCAGTCAAACATTTAGCAATCAGCCCCAGCATTTT. It yields the protein CASSQTFSNQPQHF.